This T cell receptor beta chain was captured by sequencing in a study of beta chain features in type 1 diabetes. Study-level information: The patients were much like the healthy donors in age, gender and cell yields. Broader study findings: TCRB CDR3s were moderately but significantly shorter in Type 1 diabetes patients in all four CD4+ subsets.

With regard to this clone: Its target is not known.

Since all of the isolated RNA was reverse transcribed, expressed TCRB transcripts were what got sequenced. Profiled with immunoSEQ multiplex PCR; TCRdb holds only in-frame clones, not every one. The sample shows hundreds of thousands of clones, roughly 13% of them seen only once. The CDR3 has 14 amino acids. Per the germline V gene, CDR1 is MNHEY and CDR2 is SVGAGI. V lost 2 bases, J lost 5 bases, and 0 bases stayed unmatched. CD4+ cells of the naive, central memory, regulatory and stem cell-like memory types were sorted via CD45RO/CCR7/CD25/CD127/CD95/CD27. This sequence joins TRBV6-5 and TRBJ2-5; TRBD2 agrees at 12 bases. This TCR was sampled from a man younger than 35 with type 1 diabetes. The sequenced sample was naive CD4+ T cells from blood. CDR3: CASSYLAGGETQYF. DNA for the CDR3: TGTGCCAGCAGTTACCTAGCGGGGGGGGAGACCCAGTACTTC.